The rows below give T cell receptor beta chains drawn from one sample of a study of preoperative IRX-2 immunotherapy in early breast cancer. Libraries were prepared by immunoSEQ multiplex PCR; TCRdb keeps only in-frame clonotypes and omits some of them. The table has around 25,000 clones, around 74% seen once. Source: lymph node tissue, taken after IRX-2 immunotherapy. The receptors shown here come from a human donor with breast cancer. Both conserved end residues are part of each CDR3. D genes are given only for firm matches. Size tells how often a clone was seen (once, few, many) or the class of an expanded clone, and some rows leave it out.

V,D,size,J,DNA,CDR3
TRBV11-3,NA,medium-sized,TRBJ2-2,TGTGCCAGCAGCTTAGAATCTGTTATCGGGGAGCTGTTTTTT,CASSLESVIGELFF
TRBV7-6,TRBD1,NA,TRBJ1-4,TGTGCCAGCACACAGGGGGCCACTAATGAAAAACTGTTTTTT,CASTQGATNEKLFF
TRBV18,NA,NA,TRBJ1-2,TGTGCCAGCTCACCACCAGCGCTGAACTATGGCTACACCTTC,CASSPPALNYGYTF
TRBV5-1,NA,NA,TRBJ2-7,TGCGCCAGCAGCTTGGTTCCAGGGCCCTACGAGCAGTACTTC,CASSLVPGPYEQYF
TRBV2,NA,NA,TRBJ2-5,TGTGCCAGCAGTCTGGGGGAGGAGGAGACCCAGTACTTC,CASSLGEEETQYF
TRBV19,NA,NA,TRBJ2-3,TGTGCCAGTAGTATAGGTCAGGCGACTAGCACAGATACGCAGTATTTT,CASSIGQATSTDTQYF
TRBV19,NA,NA,TRBJ2-7,TGTGCTAGTAGTCCTTCCGGCTCCGGAAACTACGAGCAGTACTTC,CASSPSGSGNYEQYF
TRBV30,NA,NA,TRBJ2-7,TGTGCCTGGAGTGCCTCCCCGGGAAGCTCCTACGAGCAGTACTTC,CAWSASPGSSYEQYF
TRBV7-4,TRBD1,NA,TRBJ2-1,TGTGCCAGCAGCGCGGGACAGGGGGAGAATGAGCAGTTCTTC,CASSAGQGENEQFF
TRBV5-1,NA,NA,TRBJ1-1,TGCGCCAGCAGCTTGGCAGGGGAAGGGGGTGAAGCTTTCTTT,CASSLAGEGGEAFF
TRBV6-8,TRBD1,NA,TRBJ2-6,TGTGCCAGCAGCCTACTCCCTGGACAGGGAGTAACTGGGGCCAACGTCCTGACTTTC,CASSLLPGQGVTGANVLTF
TRBV6-1,TRBD1,NA,TRBJ1-2,TGTGCCAGCAGTGAAGCGAACAGGGGGCGCGACGGCTACACCTTC,CASSEANRGRDGYTF
TRBV6-8,NA,NA,TRBJ1-1,TGTGCCAGCAGTTACCCGTGGGGGACTGAAGCTTTCTTT,CASSYPWGTEAFF
TRBV11-3,NA,NA,TRBJ2-1,TGTGCCAGCAGCCAAGGGAGATTAAATCTAATAAACAATGAGCAGTTCTTC,CASSQGRLNLINNEQFF
TRBV28,TRBD1,few,TRBJ2-2,TGTGCCAGCGGACAGGGGATAAACACCGGGGAGCTGTTTTTT,CASGQGINTGELFF
TRBV18,NA,NA,TRBJ2-5,TGTGCCAGCTCCTCGGAGAGCCAAGAGACCCAGTACTTC,CASSSESQETQYF
TRBV7-7,NA,NA,TRBJ1-5,TGTGCCAGCCGCTCGGGGGGGTTTGGCGGGCAGCCCCAGCATTTT,CASRSGGFGGQPQHF
TRBV6-4,NA,NA,TRBJ1-3,TGTGCCAGCAGTTACTCGACTCATATGGGGCCGGGAAACACCATATATTTT,CASSYSTHMGPGNTIYF
TRBV23-1,NA,NA,TRBJ2-5,TGCGCCAGCAGCCTCGATCCGAAAGAGACCCAGTACTTC,CASSLDPKETQYF
TRBV1,NA,NA,TRBJ2-3,TGCGCCAGCAGCCAAGATACCGGGAGGGGCACAGATACGCAGTATTTT,CASSQDTGRGTDTQYF
TRBV1,NA,NA,TRBJ2-1,TGCGCCAGCAGCCAAACTAGCGGGAACAACAATGAGCAGTTCTTC,CASSQTSGNNNEQFF
TRBV11-3,NA,NA,TRBJ2-1,TGTGCCAGCAGGAGAGGTGGTGTCTCCTACAATGAGCAGTTCTTC,CASRRGGVSYNEQFF
TRBV6-8,NA,NA,TRBJ2-2,TGTGCCAGCAACCCAGGAACCGGGGAGCTGTTTTTT,CASNPGTGELFF
TRBV23-1,NA,NA,TRBJ2-7,TGCGCCAGCAGCTTAGATTACTCGGGCGAGCAGTACTTC,CASSLDYSGEQYF
TRBV6-8,NA,NA,TRBJ1-3,TGTGCCAGCAGTCCCACCGGCCCGGGGGGTGCCTCTGGAAACACCATATATTTT,CASSPTGPGGASGNTIYF
TRBV28,TRBD1,NA,TRBJ1-2,TGTGCCAGCAGACATCCGGACAGGGTTGGGTATGGCTACACCTTC,CASRHPDRVGYGYTF
TRBV14,NA,NA,TRBJ2-2,TGTGCCAGCAGCCCACGGCGAGGTCTAAACACCGGGGAGCTGTTTTTT,CASSPRRGLNTGELFF